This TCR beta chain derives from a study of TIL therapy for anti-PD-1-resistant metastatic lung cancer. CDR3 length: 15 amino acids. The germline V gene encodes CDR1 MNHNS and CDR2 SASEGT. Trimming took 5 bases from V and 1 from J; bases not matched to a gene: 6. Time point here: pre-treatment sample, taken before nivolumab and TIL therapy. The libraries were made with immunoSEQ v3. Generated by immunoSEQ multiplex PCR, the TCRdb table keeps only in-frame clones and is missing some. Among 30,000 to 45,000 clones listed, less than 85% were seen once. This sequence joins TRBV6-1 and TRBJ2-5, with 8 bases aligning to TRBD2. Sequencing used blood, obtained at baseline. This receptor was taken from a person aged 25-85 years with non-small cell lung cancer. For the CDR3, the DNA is TGTGCCAGCAGTTTAATAAGCGGGGGCCAAGAGACCCAGTACTTC. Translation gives CASSLISGGQETQYF.